This T cell receptor beta chain was sequenced during a study of neurological immune-mediated disorders. Study-wide points: The study found the most TCR clonal expansion in HTLV-1-associated myelopathy and the least in multiple sclerosis, below healthy controls. None of the CDR3 amino acid sequences of expanded clones recurred across subjects, suggesting private repertoires in all groups. With the multiple sclerosis repertoire cluster, neither clinical nor MRI features showed any association.

This clonotype was observed many times. What it binds is not known. One entry per CDR3 protein, called by TCRdb with MiXCR from the 5' RACE reads. The repertoire holds some 60,000 distinct CDR3 sequences, with 2% to 2.5% as singletons. The CDR3 consists of 11 residues. Trimming shortened V by 3 bases and J by 13 bases, and 7 bases separated the two germline ends. Unsorted libraries used 2 million PBMCs kept at -80 degrees C. The chain joins TRBV12-3 or TRBV12-4 to TRBJ1-6, with D hard to call. This receptor was identified in a man in his fifties with multiple sclerosis. Sequencing used PBMCs. CDR3 DNA: TGTGCCAGCAGTTTGAGCGGTCCCCTCCACTTT. Amino acids: CASSLSGPLHF.